The 27 T cell receptor beta chains presented below share a single source sample, sequenced in a study of identical twins. One entry per CDR3 protein results from TCRdb running MiXCR on the 5' RACE reads. The table shows approximately 1.8 million distinct CDR3 sequences, with around 33% occurring only once. Sequencing input: cord blood. The receptors were gathered from a newborn girl in good health.

The J gene is TRBJ2-1, the V gene TRBV11-2; no clear D gene. Trimming cost V 4 bases and J 3 bases, with 13 bases left between them. CDR1 is SGHAT, CDR2 FQNNGV, per germline. CDR3 length: 15 amino acids. The CDR3: CASSSLVGFYNEQFF. In nucleotides, the CDR3 is TGTGCCAGCAGCTCCTTAGTGGGATTCTACAATGAGCAGTTCTTC.

This clonotype has more than one count but fewer than ten. The rearrangement links TRBV20-1 to TRBJ1-1, with D possibly matching TRBD1 (6 bases). Looked up from germline, CDR1 is DFQATT and CDR2 is SNEGSKA (reference sequence). This CDR3 contains 14 residues. V was cut by 5 bases and J by 3 bases, with 16 bases left in between. CDR3 region: CSAFRGRGYTEAFF. The CDR3 nucleotides read TGCAGTGCTTTCAGGGGCCGGGGGTACACTGAAGCTTTCTTT.

The CDR3 sequence: CASSQVLLAGSDTQYF. In DNA form, the CDR3 reads TGTGCCAGCAGCCAAGTCTTACTAGCGGGGTCAGATACGCAGTATTTT. This chain links TRBV3-1 with TRBJ2-3; TRBD2 matches at 10 bases. Germline V gives CDR1 LGHDT, CDR2 YNNKEL (reference sequence). The CDR3 loop spans 16 amino acids. The V and J ends lost 1 base and 4 bases, in that order; junction bases with no gene match: 5.

There are a few counts of this clonotype. The chain joins TRBV3-1 to TRBJ2-3; 12 positions agree with TRBD2. The CDR3 length is 15 residues. Germline assignment: CDR1 LGHDT and CDR2 YNNKEL (reference sequence). Trimming removed 6 bases from V and 4 bases from J; junction bases left unmatched: 5. The CDR3: CASRATSGSADTQYF. The CDR3 coding sequence is TGTGCCAGCAGAGCGACTAGCGGGAGCGCAGATACGCAGTATTTT.

This chain joins TRBV18 and TRBJ2-5; a possible D gene is TRBD2 (5 bases). Trimming took off 3 bases at V and 5 bases at J, with 10 bases between the two ends. The CDR3 extends over 13 amino acids. The germline gives CDR1 KGHSH, CDR2 LQKENI. The CDR3 nucleotides are TGTGCCAGCTCACCGGGAGCGAGGGAGACCCAGTACTTC. This codes for CASSPGARETQYF. Full variable domain (outside the CDR3, taken from reference TRBV18 and TRBJ2-5): NAGVMQNPRHLVRRRGQEARLRCSPMKGHSHVYWYRQLPEEGLKFMVYLQKENIIDESGMPKERFSAEFPKEGPSILRIQQVVRGDSAAYFCASSPGARETQYFGPGTRLLVL.

The chain uses TRBV19 and TRBJ1-5; D not resolved. The CDR3 is made up of 13 amino acids. Germline CDR1 LNHDA, CDR2 SQIVND (reference sequence). V was pared by 4 bases and J by 5 bases, with 9 bases between. This CDR3 is CASSSGSDQPQHF. In DNA form, the CDR3 reads TGTGCCAGTAGTAGCGGCTCCGATCAGCCCCAGCATTTT.

In regard to this clonotype: This sequence may be a read error, since a much larger clone differs from it by one base. The chain joins TRBV5-1 to TRBJ2-1, with D unclear. The J call may be mistaken, given a closer DNA end match to TRBJ2-7. This CDR3 is built from 13 residues. Germline V gives CDR1 SGHRS, CDR2 YFSETQ. CDR3 coding DNA: TGCGCCAGCAGCTTTCAAGCCTACAATGAGCAGTACTTC. Translated, it gives CASSFQAYNEQYF.

This clonotype was recorded a few times. The chain employs TRBV29-1 and TRBJ2-5; maybe TRBD2 (6 bases). The V gene lost 5 bases and the J gene lost 5 bases, with 12 bases spanning the gap. CDR3 length: 12 residues. Germline loops: CDR1 SQVTM, CDR2 ANQGSEA. In nucleotides, the CDR3 is TGCAGCGTTATCGGGGGTGGGGAGACCCAGTACTTC. This codes for CSVIGGGETQYF.

A few counts support this clonotype. The rearrangement joins TRBV29-1 to TRBJ1-6; TRBD1 might be the D (5 bases). V dropped 6 bases and J dropped 7 bases, with 16 bases sitting between them. Germline CDR1 SQVTM, CDR2 ANQGSEA. The CDR3 totals 14 residues. CDR3 coding DNA: TGCAGCGTATCAGGGAGTATAGGAAATTCACCCCTCCACTTT. It is translated as CSVSGSIGNSPLHF.

The V gene is TRBV20-1, the J gene TRBJ2-6; 7 nucleotides agree with TRBD2. After removal of 6 bases from V and 0 bases from J, the junction contained 5 bases not matched to a gene. Germline-derived CDR1 and CDR2 are DFQATT and SNEGSKA (reference sequence). CDR3 size: 15 residues. DNA of the CDR3: TGCAGTGCCAGCGGGGCCGGCTCTGGGGCCAACGTCCTGACTTTC. It translates to CSASGAGSGANVLTF.

This clonotype was recorded many times. This chain joins TRBV5-1 and TRBJ2-6; D is undetermined. This CDR3 has 14 residues. V was clipped by 4 bases and J by 1 base, with 6 bases between them. Germline V lookup: CDR1 SGHRS, CDR2 YFSETQ. CDR3 sequence (DNA): TGCGCCAGCAGCGATCTATCTGGGGCCAACGTCCTGACTTTC. It yields the protein CASSDLSGANVLTF.

This clonotype was seen a handful of times. The chain employs TRBV4-2 and TRBJ2-1; D not resolved. The length of the CDR3 is 16 residues. Germline lookup yields CDR1 LGHNA and CDR2 YNFKEQ. V was trimmed by 3 bases and J by 2 bases, leaving 14 bases between them. In DNA form, the CDR3 reads TGTGCCAGCAGCCACGATCAGTTCAATCCCTACAATGAGCAGTTCTTC. Encoded protein: CASSHDQFNPYNEQFF.

This clonotype has a count of ten or more. The CDR3 spells CSVEVQDSNYGYTF. The CDR3 bases are TGCAGCGTTGAGGTCCAGGACAGCAACTATGGCTACACCTTC. The genes are TRBV29-1 and TRBJ1-2, with TRBD1 as a possible D gene (6 bases). Per germline, CDR1 SQVTM and CDR2 ANQGSEA. The CDR3 loop spans 14 amino acids. Trimming took 3 bases from V and 2 from J, leaving 13 bases between them. The variable domain in full, completed from reference TRBV29-1 and TRBJ1-2, reads SAVISQKPSRDICQRGTSLTIQCQVDSQVTMMFWYRQQPGQSLTLIATANQGSEATYESGFVIDKFPISRPNLTFSTLTVSNMSPEDSSIYLCSVEVQDSNYGYTFGSGTRLTVV.

The V call is TRBV20-1, the J call TRBJ2-3, with TRBD2 matching 13 bases. J lost 4 bases, V lost 2 bases, and 6 bases had no gene match. Germline values: CDR1 DFQATT, CDR2 SNEGSKA (reference sequence). The CDR3 covers 16 residues. The CDR3 DNA sequence: TGCAGTGCTAGAAGGACTAGCGGGAGATCCGCAGATACGCAGTATTTT. As protein: CSARRTSGRSADTQYF.

This clonotype was observed at least ten times. This sequence joins TRBV29-1 and TRBJ1-2; weak D call: TRBD1 (6 bases). Trimming took 7 bases from V and 7 from J, leaving 22 bases between them. This CDR3 is built from 14 residues. Germline-derived CDR1 and CDR2 are SQVTM and ANQGSEA. CDR3 in DNA: TGCAGCGCAAAGAAGGACAGCCGGCAGGGTGGCTACACCTTC. It is translated as CSAKKDSRQGGYTF.

This clonotype was observed a few times. The rearrangement links TRBV3-1 to TRBJ1-6, with 9 bases fitting TRBD1. Germline V CDR1 and CDR2: LGHDT, YNNKEL (reference sequence). The CDR3 totals 13 residues. Unmatched junction bases numbered 6, after V lost 4 bases and J lost 14 bases. The CDR3 nucleotides are TGTGCCAGCAGCCTCGGGACAGGGTCGGCCCTCCACTTT. Translation: CASSLGTGSALHF. Full variable domain (missing parts from reference TRBV3-1 and TRBJ1-6): DTAVSQTPKYLVTQMGNDKSIKCEQNLGHDTMYWYKQDSKKFLKIMFSYNNKELIINETVPNRFSPKSPDKAHLNLHINSLELGDSAVYFCASSLGTGSALHFGNGTRLTVT.

This clonotype was detected only a few times. The chain employs TRBV4-2 and TRBJ1-1; 7 positions agree with TRBD1. Unmatched junction bases numbered 7, after V lost 4 bases and J lost 5 bases. The CDR3 covers 14 residues. CDR1 LGHNA and CDR2 YNFKEQ come from the germline V gene. Here the CDR3 reads CASSRKGAGTEAFF. The CDR3 bases are TGTGCCAGCAGCCGAAAGGGGGCCGGAACTGAAGCTTTCTTT.

This clonotype was seen a single time. One junction end disagrees with the germline gene, perhaps due to a read error. V usage is TRBV7-2 and J usage is TRBJ1-1; D is possibly TRBD1 (6 bases). Looked up from germline, CDR1 is SGHTA and CDR2 is FQGNSA. The CDR3 loop spans 13 amino acids. For the CDR3, the DNA is TGTGCCGGCAGCCCCAGGGGTAGGGAAGAAGCTTTCTTT. It is translated as CAGSPRGREEAFF.

The V gene is TRBV7-2, the J gene TRBJ2-3; 7 nucleotides match TRBD2. Germline trimming cut 5 bases from V and 2 bases from J; bases unmatched to any gene: 10. Germline loops: CDR1 SGHTA, CDR2 FQGNSA. This CDR3 comprises 16 residues. The DNA for the CDR3 is TGTGCCAGCAGCCCGGGACTATGGGCCTACACAGATACGCAGTATTTT. This translates into CASSPGLWAYTDTQYF. Combining the CDR3 with reference TRBV7-2 and TRBJ2-3 gives the whole variable domain GAGVSQSPSNKVTEKGKDVELRCDPISGHTALYWYRQSLGQGLEFLIYFQGNSAPDKSGLPSDRFSAERTGGSVSTLTIQRTQQEDSAVYLCASSPGLWAYTDTQYFGPGTRLTVL.

The chain joins TRBV20-1 to TRBJ2-5; the D gene is possibly TRBD1 (6 bases). The V and J ends lost 5 bases and 5 bases respectively, with 21 bases between them. The CDR3 is made up of 15 amino acids. Germline lookup yields CDR1 DFQATT and CDR2 SNEGSKA (reference sequence). DNA for the CDR3: TGCAGTGCTCCGACCCACAGGGTCGCAGGGGAGACCCAGTACTTC. Its protein product is CSAPTHRVAGETQYF.

DNA for the CDR3: TGCGCCAGCAGCCTGGGGTCCCCTGGGTACTATGGCTACACCTTC. Protein: CASSLGSPGYYGYTF. This chain joins TRBV5-1 and TRBJ1-2; D gene unclear. V gave up 4 bases and J gave up 3 bases, with 16 bases separating them. This CDR3 spans 15 amino acids. Germline lookup yields CDR1 SGHRS and CDR2 YFSETQ.

This clonotype was observed a handful of times. This rearrangement joins TRBV5-6 to TRBJ2-3; 10 positions match TRBD2. The germline V gene encodes CDR1 SGHDT and CDR2 YYEEEE. Losses at the gene ends were 0 bases for V and 6 bases for J; bases not matched to a gene: 7. The CDR3 totals 16 residues. The CDR3 sequence: CASSLDASGGSDTQYF. Here the CDR3 DNA reads TGTGCCAGCAGCTTGGACGCTAGCGGGGGTTCGGATACGCAGTATTTT. The whole variable domain, remainder taken from reference TRBV5-6 and TRBJ2-3, is DAGVTQSPTHLIKTRGQQVTLRCSPKSGHDTVSWYQQALGQGPQFIFQYYEEEERQRGNFPDRFSGHQFPNYSSELNVNALLLGDSALYLCASSLDASGGSDTQYFGPGTRLTVL.

The table lists this clonotype with a count of one. The chain uses TRBV21-1 and TRBJ1-4; the table's D call TRBD1 went unverified against the DNA. TRBV21-1 is a pseudogene segment. This CDR3 contains 15 residues. The CDR3 coding sequence is TGTGCCAGCAGAGACGACAGGGGGGGTAATGAAAAACTGTTTTTT. Protein: CASRDDRGGNEKLFF.

This clonotype was seen just once. This chain uses TRBV5-1 with TRBJ2-3, with D possibly being TRBD2 (6 bases). The CDR3 length is 15 residues. Looked up from germline, CDR1 is SGHRS and CDR2 is YFSETQ. V was pared by 4 bases and J by 4 bases, with 16 bases between. In DNA, the CDR3 is TGCGCCAGCAGCACGGGGACTGGAGGCGCAGATACGCAGTATTTT. Protein sequence: CASSTGTGGADTQYF.

This clonotype was found a few times. The chain joins TRBV28 to TRBJ1-6; a weak D match, TRBD1 (5 bases). The CDR3 is 18 amino acids. V lost 6 bases and J lost 1, with 19 bases in between. CDR1 and CDR2 (germline): MDHEN, SYDVKM. CDR3 region: CASRLGVRARSYNSPLHF. CDR3 nucleotide sequence: TGTGCCAGCAGACTGGGGGTTCGGGCGCGGTCCTATAATTCACCCCTCCACTTT.

In this sample, this clonotype turned up a few times. The V gene is TRBV20-1, the J gene TRBJ2-1; D is possibly TRBD2 (6 bases). The CDR3 runs to 14 residues. The germline gives CDR1 DFQATT, CDR2 SNEGSKA (reference sequence). Deletions cut 2 bases from V and 0 bases from J, with 8 bases between. CDR3 sequence (DNA): TGCAGTGCTAGAATTAGCGGCTCCTACAATGAGCAGTTCTTC. This gives the protein CSARISGSYNEQFF.

This clonotype came up a few times. J is TRBJ2-7 and V is TRBV10-3, with 12 bases lining up with TRBD1. Germline CDR1 ENHRY, CDR2 SYGVKD. The CDR3 runs to 14 residues. The junction had 6 bases not matched to a gene; V was cut back by 6 bases and J by 6 bases. The CDR3 bases are TGTGCCATCAGCGGCTGGGACAGGGGGCTCGAGCAGTACTTC. Protein: CAISGWDRGLEQYF.